A selection of T cell receptor beta chains follows, all from one sample in a study of blood T cells in healthy people across ages. A single record per CDR3 protein comes from TCRdb applying MiXCR to the 5' RACE reads. Among 1.5 million or so distinct CDR3 sequences listed, 42% were seen once. The sample taken for sequencing was blood. The receptors were sampled from a woman younger than 30 in good health. Each CDR3 is given with its conserved first and last residue. D genes are given only for firm matches. A row's size may be missing; if present it is once, few, many or a size class.

d_gene	abundance	v_gene	j_gene	CDR3aa	CDR3nt
-	-	TRBV10-3	TRBJ2-7	CAIRSYRALRGEQYF	TGTGCCATCAGGTCGTACAGGGCCCTTCGGGGCGAGCAGTACTTC
-	-	TRBV20-1	TRBJ2-7	CSARFWGPVSYEQYF	TGCAGTGCTAGATTTTGGGGGCCCGTCTCCTACGAGCAGTACTTC
TRBD2	few	TRBV20-1	TRBJ2-7	CSASDLAGATYEQYF	TGCAGTGCTAGTGACCTAGCGGGGGCGACCTACGAGCAGTACTTC
-	-	TRBV7-9	TRBJ1-3	CASSLARGHSGNTIYF	TGTGCCAGCAGCTTAGCTAGGGGTCACTCTGGAAACACCATATATTTT
TRBD1	once	TRBV6-1	TRBJ2-2	CASSRRKDRVSLRAGELFF	TGTGCCAGCAGCCGTAGGAAGGACAGGGTATCGTTGAGGGCCGGGGAGCTGTTTTTT
TRBD2	-	TRBV10-1	TRBJ2-3	CASSGLAGATDTQYF	TGCGCCAGCTCGGGGCTAGCGGGGGCCACAGATACGCAGTATTTT
TRBD1	-	TRBV20-1	TRBJ1-5	CSARVGTGGNQPQHF	TGCAGTGCTAGAGTCGGGACAGGGGGCAATCAGCCCCAGCATTTT
-	-	TRBV10-3	TRBJ2-1	CAISGGETQFF	TGTGCCATCAGTGGAGGAGAGACCCAGTTCTTC
TRBD2	-	TRBV20-1	TRBJ2-1	CSAISGRDPYNEQFF	TGCAGTGCTATAAGCGGGAGGGATCCCTACAATGAGCAGTTCTTC
-	-	TRBV20-1	TRBJ2-7	CSAKPGASYEQYF	TGCAGTGCAAAACCGGGAGCCTCCTACGAGCAGTACTTC
-	-	TRBV20-1	TRBJ2-3	CSARGLTDTRYF	TGCAGTGCTAGAGGTCTCACAGATACGCGGTATTTT
-	-	TRBV6-2/TRBV6-3	TRBJ2-5	CASSDDRPTNYNEQYF	TGTGCCAGCAGTGACGACAGGCCGACGAACTACAATGAGCAGTACTTC
TRBD2	-	TRBV7-3	TRBJ2-1	CASSLTVAGGRGEQFF	TGTGCCAGCAGCCTTACCGTAGCGGGAGGCCGGGGTGAGCAGTTCTTC
TRBD1	-	TRBV27	TRBJ2-7	CASSFRTGRIREQYF	TGTGCCAGCAGTTTCAGGACAGGGCGAATTCGCGAGCAGTACTTC
TRBD2	once	TRBV7-2	TRBJ2-2	CASSLATGGGELFF	TGTGCCAGCAGCTTAGCGACGGGGGGCGGGGAGCTGTTTTTT
TRBD2	many	TRBV5-1	TRBJ2-1	CASSLVLAGVSSYNEQFF	TGCGCCAGCAGCTTGGTCTTAGCGGGGGTGAGCTCCTACAATGAGCAGTTCTTC
TRBD2	few	TRBV10-3	TRBJ2-5	CAITSGLAGVNEQYF	TGTGCCATCACCTCGGGACTAGCGGGAGTCAATGAGCAGTACTTC
-	many	TRBV18	TRBJ2-3	CASSPASTDTQYF	TGTGCCAGCAGTCCCGCGAGCACAGATACGCAGTATTTT
-	-	TRBV15	TRBJ2-3	CATSRARGTETQYF	TGTGCCACCAGCAGAGCGAGAGGCACAGAGACGCAGTATTTT
-	few	TRBV5-1	TRBJ1-4	CASSEPGWGTNEKLFF	TGCGCCAGCAGCGAACCCGGTTGGGGAACTAATGAAAAACTGTTTTTT
-	-	TRBV2	TRBJ2-2	CASSEQEVNTGELFF	TGTGCCAGCAGTGAACAGGAGGTTAACACCGGGGAGCTGTTTTTT
TRBD1	-	TRBV6-5	TRBJ1-2	CASRTDRGRGGYTF	TGTGCCAGCAGGACAGACAGGGGAAGGGGTGGCTACACCTTC
-	-	TRBV12-3/TRBV12-4	TRBJ2-2	CASRGSRTGELFF	TGTGCCAGCAGGGGTTCCAGGACCGGGGAGCTGTTTTTT
-	once	TRBV12-3/TRBV12-4	TRBJ2-3	CASSLEGLWAEPPDTQYF	TGTGCCAGCAGTTTAGAGGGCCTCTGGGCCGAACCGCCAGATACGCAGTATTTT
-	few	TRBV6-5	TRBJ2-1	CASSYSVGIDEQFF	TGTGCCAGCAGTTACTCTGTAGGTATCGATGAGCAGTTCTTC
TRBD1	once	TRBV29-1	TRBJ2-4	CSARQGGEDIQYF	TGCAGCGCGAGACAGGGGGGGGAGGACATTCAGTACTTC
-	-	TRBV20-1	TRBJ1-2	CSVGPAVAYGYTF	TGCAGTGTTGGGCCGGCAGTCGCCTATGGCTACACCTTC
-	once	TRBV7-9	TRBJ1-4	CASSQSQGLREKLFF	TGTGCCAGCAGCCAATCACAGGGTCTGAGAGAAAAACTGTTTTTT
-	once	TRBV7-2	TRBJ2-7	CASGNFGREQYF	TGTGCCAGTGGCAATTTCGGGCGCGAGCAGTACTTC
TRBD2	-	TRBV28	TRBJ2-7	CASSLAGGVQYF	TGTGCCAGCAGTCTAGCGGGAGGGGTGCAGTACTTC
-	-	TRBV20-1	TRBJ1-1	CSARPGQGGDTEAFF	TGCAGTGCTAGGCCCGGGCAGGGTGGCGACACCGAAGCTTTCTTT
TRBD2	-	TRBV4-1	TRBJ2-5	CASSQDSFSREGLTETQYF	TGCGCCAGCAGCCAAGATAGTTTCAGTCGGGAGGGGTTGACGGAGACCCAGTACTTC
TRBD2	-	TRBV20-1	TRBJ2-7	CSARVPGGALQYEQYF	TGCAGTGCTAGAGTACCCGGGGGGGCCCTACAGTACGAGCAGTACTTC
TRBD2	-	TRBV5-1	TRBJ2-3	CASRPIAGVSTDTQYF	TGCGCCAGCAGACCTATAGCGGGGGTTAGCACAGATACGCAGTATTTT
TRBD1	few	TRBV2	TRBJ1-1	CASRQSGTGGTEAFF	TGTGCCAGCAGACAATCCGGGACAGGGGGCACTGAAGCTTTCTTT
-	few	TRBV7-6	TRBJ1-1	CASSLWMRFSEAFF	TGTGCCAGCAGCTTATGGATGCGGTTTTCTGAAGCTTTCTTT
TRBD2	-	TRBV20-1	TRBJ2-7	CSAASSGISYNEQYF	TGCAGTGCTGCCTCTAGCGGGATCTCCTACAATGAGCAGTACTTC
-	-	TRBV6-6	TRBJ1-1	CASSSWGVNTEAFF	TGTGCCAGCAGTTCCTGGGGAGTGAACACTGAAGCTTTCTTT
-	many	TRBV6-2/TRBV6-3	TRBJ2-1	CANRSHDNEQFF	TGTGCCAACCGGAGCCACGACAATGAGCAGTTCTTC
-	-	TRBV6-6	TRBJ1-5	CASSYSDNSNQPQHF	TGTGCCAGCAGTTACTCAGACAATAGCAATCAGCCCCAGCATTTT
-	-	TRBV6-1	TRBJ1-1	CASSGLRAMNTEAFF	TGTGCCAGCAGTGGACTAAGGGCCATGAACACTGAAGCTTTCTTT
TRBD1	few	TRBV28	TRBJ2-7	CASTDRVSYEQYF	TGTGCCAGCACGGACAGGGTTTCATACGAGCAGTACTTC
TRBD1	few	TRBV7-3	TRBJ1-5	CASSLLETGDSNQPQHF	TGTGCCAGCAGCTTATTGGAAACAGGGGATAGCAATCAGCCCCAGCATTTT
-	-	TRBV18	TRBJ1-1	CASSPPGRSMNTEAFF	TGTGCCAGCTCACCACCGGGGCGCAGCATGAACACTGAAGCTTTCTTT
TRBD1	few	TRBV3-1	TRBJ2-7	CASSQEARTGTYEQYF	TGTGCCAGCAGCCAAGAGGCCAGGACAGGGACCTACGAGCAGTACTTC
-	-	TRBV20-1	TRBJ1-2	CSASFPLRGGVNYGYTF	TGCAGTGCTAGTTTTCCCCTACGTGGTGGAGTTAACTATGGCTACACCTTC
TRBD1	many	TRBV12-3/TRBV12-4	TRBJ2-7	CASSWDRYSYEQYF	TGTGCCAGCAGTTGGGACAGGTACTCCTACGAGCAGTACTTC
-	few	TRBV20-1	TRBJ2-5	CSARNRKGFQETQYF	TGCAGTGCTAGAAACCGTAAGGGGTTTCAAGAGACCCAGTACTTC
-	-	TRBV6-5	TRBJ1-2	CASSYGRMYGYTF	TGTGCCAGCAGTTACGGACGGATGTATGGCTACACCTTC
TRBD1	-	TRBV27	TRBJ1-5	CASRDRGLRQPQHF	TGTGCCAGCAGGGACAGGGGATTACGGCAGCCCCAGCATTTT
TRBD2	-	TRBV12-3/TRBV12-4	TRBJ2-3	CATRLAASTDTQYF	TGTGCCACCAGACTAGCAGCTAGCACAGATACGCAGTATTTT
-	-	TRBV18	TRBJ2-1	CASSAPVLRNEQFF	TGTGCCAGTTCTGCCCCTGTCCTGCGCAATGAGCAGTTCTTC
TRBD1	-	TRBV29-1	TRBJ2-7	CSDRQGPAVYEQYF	TGCAGCGATAGACAGGGTCCAGCTGTCTACGAGCAGTACTTC